The 30 T cell receptor beta chains presented below share a single source sample, sequenced in a study of control samples from healthy donors and cancer patients. The protocol was immunoSEQ multiplex PCR, while the TCRdb copy is restricted to in-frame clones and leaves out a portion. The sample lists 120,000 or so clones, approximately 95% occurring once. Sequencing was carried out using blood. The receptor set was obtained from a man in his thirties or forties in good health.

The chain uses TRBV18 and TRBJ2-1; D perhaps matches TRBD2 (7 bases). V dropped 3 bases and J dropped 9 bases, with 12 bases sitting between them. The CDR3 contains 13 residues. Germline CDR1 and CDR2: KGHSH and LQKENI. CDR3 sequence (DNA): TGTGCCAGCTCACCTAGCCGGGGGGCTGAGCAGTTCTTC. The encoded protein is CASSPSRGAEQFF. Filled out from reference TRBV18 and TRBJ2-1, the complete variable domain reads NAGVMQNPRHLVRRRGQEARLRCSPMKGHSHVYWYRQLPEEGLKFMVYLQKENIIDESGMPKERFSAEFPKEGPSILRIQQVVRGDSAAYFCASSPSRGAEQFFGPGTRLTVL.

This chain links TRBV28 with TRBJ1-2; D is uncertain. CDR1 is MDHEN, CDR2 SYDVKM, per germline. The CDR3 covers 10 residues. The CDR3 reads CATGFYGYTF. The CDR3 DNA sequence: TGTGCGACGGGTTTTTATGGCTACACCTTC.

This chain uses TRBV27 with TRBJ1-5; D gene ambiguous. The CDR3 has 16 residues. Germline assignment: CDR1 MNHEY and CDR2 SMNVEV (reference sequence). Trimming cost V 7 bases and J 3 bases, with 19 bases left between them. The CDR3 sequence is CASTPRAQLNNQPQHF. Written as DNA, the CDR3 is TGTGCCAGCACCCCGCGGGCACAGCTTAACAATCAGCCCCAGCATTTT.

The chain recombines TRBV10-1 with TRBJ1-6, with D possibly matching TRBD1 (5 bases). V was clipped by 4 bases and J by 8 bases, with 12 bases between them. Germline values: CDR1 WNHNN, CDR2 SYGVQD (reference sequence). The CDR3 totals 14 residues. CDR3 amino acids: CASSVGGSHSPLHF. The CDR3 DNA reads as TGCGCCAGCAGTGTTGGGGGATCCCATTCACCCCTCCACTTT.

This chain connects TRBV14 to TRBJ2-3; 7 bases fit TRBD1. Germline CDR1 SGHDN, CDR2 FVKESK. V gave up 0 bases and J gave up 2 bases; unmatched junction bases: 5. The CDR3 totals 16 residues. This chain's CDR3 is CASSQDWGQLTDTQYF. CDR3 bases: TGTGCCAGCAGCCAAGATTGGGGACAGCTCACAGATACGCAGTATTTT.

The J gene is TRBJ1-4, the V gene TRBV6-5; D is possibly TRBD1 (6 bases). Deletions cut 4 bases from V and 5 bases from J, with 17 bases between. CDR1 is MNHEY and CDR2 is SVGAGI in the germline V gene. This CDR3 contains 16 residues. CDR3 nucleotides: TGTGCCAGCAGTTCCGGACAGAGAATAACGAATGAAAAACTGTTTTTT. Translating gives CASSSGQRITNEKLFF.

This clone has a single count. The chain has TRBV25-1 and TRBJ1-5; 7 positions match TRBD1. J lost 0 bases, V lost 1 base, and 3 bases had no gene match. Germline V CDR1 and CDR2: MGHDK, SYGVNS. The CDR3 sequence is 16 residues long. In nucleotides, the CDR3 is TGTGCCAGCAGTGAATTAAGGACAGGTAGCAATCAGCCCCAGCATTTT. It yields the protein CASSELRTGSNQPQHF.

This clone has only one observation. V usage is TRBV7-9 and J usage is TRBJ2-1; 12 nucleotides line up with TRBD2. V was clipped by 7 bases and J by 10 bases; unmatched bases: 8. Germline V CDR1 and CDR2: SEHNR, FQNEAQ (reference sequence). This CDR3 has 14 amino acids. The CDR3 loop reads CASILTSGGWEQFF. CDR3 in DNA: TGTGCCAGCATTTTGACTAGCGGGGGTTGGGAGCAGTTCTTC.

The V and J genes are TRBV4-1 and TRBJ2-5, with a tentative D call TRBD2 (5 bases). The CDR3 is 16 amino acids. From germline, CDR1 is MGHRA and CDR2 YSYEKL. V was trimmed by 1 base and J by 4 bases, leaving 16 bases between them. This chain's CDR3 is CASSQGPPAGGETQYF. The CDR3 DNA sequence: TGCGCCAGCAGCCAAGGCCCGCCGGCAGGAGGAGAGACCCAGTACTTC.

V usage is TRBV2 and J usage is TRBJ2-3; TRBD1 or TRBD2 may be the D gene (6 bases each). V was cut by 5 bases and J by 5 bases, with 8 bases left in between. The CDR3 has 12 residues. The germline V gene has CDR1 SNHLY and CDR2 FYNNEI. CDR3 loop: CASSKGGDTQYF. The DNA of the CDR3 is TGTGCCAGCAGTAAGGGGGGAGATACGCAGTATTTT.

V and J are TRBV7-8 and TRBJ2-7; a possible D gene is TRBD2 (6 bases). Per germline, CDR1 SGHVS and CDR2 FQNEAQ. The CDR3 runs 13 residues. Trimming cost V 7 bases and J 4 bases, with 14 bases left between them. CDR3 protein: CASNLPGGYEQYF. The DNA of the CDR3 is TGTGCCAGCAACCTCCCTGGGGGGTACGAGCAGTACTTC.

This clone was recorded once. This chain connects TRBV4-3 to TRBJ2-7; maybe TRBD2 (5 bases). The CDR3 has 15 residues. Per the germline V gene, CDR1 is LGHNA and CDR2 is YSLEER. V shed 0 bases and J shed 2 bases, with 11 bases lying between them. CDR3 in amino acids: CASSQDSLAAYEQYF. The CDR3 DNA is TGCGCCAGCAGCCAAGATTCCCTAGCCGCCTACGAGCAGTACTTC.

This rearrangement joins TRBV4-3 to TRBJ1-2; maybe TRBD1 (6 bases). Germline V gene lookup returns CDR1 LGHNA and CDR2 YSLEER. This CDR3 comprises 16 residues. Deletions cut 4 bases from V and 2 bases from J, with 17 bases between. Written as DNA, the CDR3 is TGCGCCAGCAGCCCCCAGGGGATCGCGCAGAACTATGGCTACACCTTC. Protein sequence: CASSPQGIAQNYGYTF.

In DNA form, the CDR3 reads TGTGCCAGCGGCCCAGGGACTGAGGGCTACACCTTC. This encodes CASGPGTEGYTF. The V and J genes are TRBV5-4 and TRBJ1-2, with a weak D call TRBD1 (5 bases). V lost 7 bases, J lost 8 bases, and 15 bases lay in between. Germline assignment: CDR1 SGHNT and CDR2 YYREEE (reference sequence). This CDR3 contains 12 residues.

A single count supports this clone. V is TRBV4-3 and J is TRBJ2-2; D uncertain. The ends were cut back, 0 bases at V and 0 bases at J, with 11 bases in the middle. CDR1 is LGHNA, CDR2 YSLEER, per germline. The CDR3 extends over 17 amino acids. The CDR3 reads CASSQDLWGTNTGELFF. CDR3 nucleotide sequence: TGCGCCAGCAGCCAAGATTTATGGGGAACGAACACCGGGGAGCTGTTTTTT.

The chain combines TRBV9 with TRBJ2-2, with 10 bases lining up with TRBD2. This CDR3 has 15 amino acids. CDR1 SGDLS and CDR2 YYNGEE come from the germline V gene. The CDR3 sequence: CPRRVAGGNTGELFF. CDR3 bases: TGTCCCCGCAGAGTAGCGGGGGGGAACACCGGGGAGCTGTTTTTT.

The genes are TRBV28 and TRBJ2-3, with TRBD2 as a possible D gene (7 bases). CDR3 length: 12 residues. V was cut by 11 bases and J by 2 bases, with 11 bases left in between. Germline CDR1 is MDHEN and CDR2 is SYDVKM. The CDR3 sequence is CAGAGATDTQYF. The CDR3 DNA follows: TGTGCCGGGGCGGGGGCCACAGATACGCAGTATTTT.

The DNA for the CDR3 is TGTGCCAGCAGCCTAACTAGCGGGGGGGTTTTCAATGAGCAGTTCTTC. It translates to CASSLTSGGVFNEQFF. This chain uses TRBV27 with TRBJ2-1, with 13 positions matching TRBD2. The CDR3 length is 16 residues. V shed 6 bases and J 6 bases; nucleotides not matched to a gene: 8. Germline V CDR1 and CDR2: MNHEY, SMNVEV (reference sequence).

J is TRBJ1-1 and V is TRBV5-1; tentatively, D is TRBD1 (6 bases). Germline V CDR1 and CDR2: SGHRS, YFSETQ. This CDR3 is built from 17 residues. V lost 0 bases and J 0 bases, leaving 15 bases between the germline ends. CDR3 region: CASSLAQGPYMNTEAFF. CDR3 in DNA: TGCGCCAGCAGCTTGGCACAGGGACCGTATATGAACACTGAAGCTTTCTTT.

The rearrangement joins TRBV18 to TRBJ1-5; TRBD1 might be the D (5 bases). In germline, CDR1 is KGHSH, CDR2 LQKENI. V was shortened by 4 bases and J by 5 bases, with 12 bases between the two germline ends. The length of the CDR3 is 14 residues. CDR3 sequence (DNA): TGTGCCAGCTCACGGGACGCCAGAGATCAGCCCCAGCATTTT. This gives the protein CASSRDARDQPQHF.

The rearrangement uses TRBV6-2 or TRBV6-3 and TRBJ2-7; D is ambiguous. Germline lookup yields CDR1 MNHEY and CDR2 SVGEGT. V was trimmed by 0 bases and J by 3 bases, leaving 12 bases between them. There are 15 residues in the CDR3. Written as DNA, the CDR3 is TGTGCCAGCAGTTACTCAAGCAGGATGAGCTACGAGCAGTACTTC. As protein: CASSYSSRMSYEQYF.

V usage is TRBV4-3 and J usage is TRBJ2-4; 8 bases align to TRBD1. In germline, CDR1 is LGHNA, CDR2 YSLEER. The CDR3 contains 17 residues. With V trimmed by 0 bases and J by 1 base, 5 bases remained unmatched. In DNA, the CDR3 is TGCGCCAGCAGCCAAGAAAGGGGACAGGCGGCCAAAAACATTCAGTACTTC. It translates to CASSQERGQAAKNIQYF.

The rearrangement links TRBV27 to TRBJ2-2, with 9 bases that match TRBD2. This CDR3 contains 16 residues. Per the germline V gene, CDR1 is MNHEY and CDR2 is SMNVEV (reference sequence). The V gene end was trimmed by 2 bases and the J gene end by 4 bases; junction bases not matched to a gene: 5. For the CDR3, the DNA is TGTGCCAGCAGTTTACGGCTAGCGGGGCCCACCGGGGAGCTGTTTTTT. Encoded protein: CASSLRLAGPTGELFF.

The V and J genes are TRBV15 and TRBJ1-2; D perhaps matches TRBD1 (6 bases). V lost 1 base and J 8 bases, leaving 17 bases between the germline ends. Germline V gene lookup returns CDR1 LNHNV and CDR2 YYDKDF (reference sequence). This CDR3 has 15 amino acids. Here the CDR3 reads CATSRVTGLAGGYTF. CDR3 bases: TGTGCCACCAGCAGAGTCACAGGGCTGGCCGGGGGCTACACCTTC.

This sequence joins TRBV27 and TRBJ2-1; 8 bases map to TRBD1. The ends lost 0 bases at V and 0 bases at J; junction bases unmatched: 7. Germline lookup yields CDR1 MNHEY and CDR2 SMNVEV (reference sequence). CDR3 length: 18 residues. For the CDR3, the DNA is TGTGCCAGCAGTTTATCAGGAGGGGACAGGAGCTCCTACAATGAGCAGTTCTTC. Amino acid sequence: CASSLSGGDRSSYNEQFF.

The V and J genes are TRBV4-3 and TRBJ1-4, with D tentatively TRBD1 (6 bases). The germline V gene has CDR1 LGHNA and CDR2 YSLEER. The CDR3 sequence is 18 residues long. Trimming left V 0 bases short and J 8 bases short, with 22 bases between. The CDR3 nucleotides read TGCGCCAGCAGCCAAGACGCACAGGGATGGAGACGTGGGGAAAAACTGTTTTTT. As protein: CASSQDAQGWRRGEKLFF.

The rearrangement links TRBV5-6 to TRBJ2-7, with D perhaps given as TRBD1 or TRBD2 (6 bases each). The ends were cut back, 0 bases at V and 2 bases at J, with 15 bases in the middle. This CDR3 has 16 residues. Germline CDR1 and CDR2: SGHDT and YYEEEE. CDR3 in amino acids: CASSLGQGRITYEQYF. The DNA of the CDR3 is TGTGCCAGCAGCTTGGGTCAGGGGAGGATTACCTACGAGCAGTACTTC.

The genes are TRBV28 and TRBJ1-3; no reliable D call. Germline values: CDR1 MDHEN, CDR2 SYDVKM. Trimming pared 5 bases from V and 2 bases from J, leaving 19 bases between. The CDR3 has 17 amino acids. The CDR3 region is CASSPSPPGAPGNTIYF. CDR3 nucleotide sequence: TGTGCCAGCAGTCCCTCCCCCCCCGGAGCCCCTGGAAACACCATATATTTT.

J is TRBJ1-1 and V is TRBV27, with 9 bases that match TRBD1. Germline V gene sequence: CDR1 MNHEY, CDR2 SMNVEV (reference sequence). J was trimmed by 4 bases and V by 5 bases; bases with no gene match: 2. The CDR3 loop spans 13 amino acids. The CDR3, as DNA: TGTGCCAGCAGTATGGACAGGGGCACTGAAGCTTTCTTT. This sequence encodes CASSMDRGTEAFF.

V is TRBV6-2 or TRBV6-3 and J is TRBJ1-5; D is ambiguous. Germline V gene sequence: CDR1 MNHEY, CDR2 SVGEGT. V gave up 2 bases and J gave up 6 bases, with 11 bases separating them. There are 14 residues in the CDR3. In DNA form, the CDR3 reads TGTGCCAGCAGTTACAGTCATCCGGGTCAGCCCCAGCATTTT. It codes for CASSYSHPGQPQHF.